The rows below give T cell receptor beta chains drawn from one sample of a study of beta chain features in type 1 diabetes. Libraries were prepared by immunoSEQ multiplex PCR; TCRdb keeps only in-frame clonotypes and omits some of them. Altogether 350,000 to 450,000 clones are present, roughly 16% being singletons, with the ten largest covering approximately 0.019%. The material sequenced was naive CD4+ T cells from blood. The origin of the receptors is a woman aged 18-29 years in good health. CDR3s include the opening cysteine and the closing phenylalanine or tryptophan. Fields, in order: V gene, clone size, J gene, D gene, CDR3 DNA, CDR3 protein. The D gene is left open where the match is weak. Size values are once, few and many counts, or a class for expanded clones, and some rows have none.

v_call: TRBV15; clone_size: few; j_call: TRBJ2-3; d_call: TRBD2; cdr3_nt: TGTGCCACCAGCAGATATGGGGAGGGGTCAGATACGCAGTATTTT; cdr3_aa: CATSRYGEGSDTQYF
v_call: TRBV18; clone_size: few; j_call: TRBJ1-1; d_call: .; cdr3_nt: TGTGCCAGCTCACCACCCAAGGGGATAAACACTGAAGCTTTCTTT; cdr3_aa: CASSPPKGINTEAFF
v_call: TRBV7-2; clone_size: few; j_call: TRBJ2-3; d_call: TRBD2; cdr3_nt: TGTGCCAGCAGTCGGGGGGTTTCCCCTAGCACAGATACGCAGTATTTT; cdr3_aa: CASSRGVSPSTDTQYF
v_call: TRBV14; clone_size: few; j_call: TRBJ1-5; d_call: .; cdr3_nt: TGTGCCAGCAGCCAATCCGGGACTCATCAGCCCCAGCATTTT; cdr3_aa: CASSQSGTHQPQHF
v_call: TRBV5-4; clone_size: few; j_call: TRBJ2-3; d_call: .; cdr3_nt: TGTGCCAGCAGCTTTGTACAGAGCACAGATACGCAGTATTTT; cdr3_aa: CASSFVQSTDTQYF
v_call: TRBV29-1; clone_size: .; j_call: TRBJ2-3; d_call: TRBD2; cdr3_nt: TGCAGCGTGACTAGCGGAAGCACAGATACGCAGTATTTT; cdr3_aa: CSVTSGSTDTQYF
v_call: TRBV27; clone_size: .; j_call: TRBJ2-7; d_call: TRBD1; cdr3_nt: TGTGCCAGCAGTTCCCGGGACAGTCATCCCTACGAGCAGTACTTC; cdr3_aa: CASSSRDSHPYEQYF
v_call: TRBV5-4; clone_size: .; j_call: TRBJ1-1; d_call: .; cdr3_nt: TGTGCCAGCAGCTTGGATCTCAGGGCAAGTCAGAACACTGAAGCTTTCTTT; cdr3_aa: CASSLDLRASQNTEAFF
v_call: TRBV6-5; clone_size: .; j_call: TRBJ1-5; d_call: TRBD1; cdr3_nt: TGTGCCAGCAGCAGGGACAGGGGGCGCAATCAGCCCCAGCATTTT; cdr3_aa: CASSRDRGRNQPQHF
v_call: TRBV14; clone_size: .; j_call: TRBJ1-2; d_call: .; cdr3_nt: TGTGCCAGCAGCCCCCACCGGGCGGGGGCCTATGGCTACACCTTC; cdr3_aa: CASSPHRAGAYGYTF
v_call: TRBV5-1; clone_size: .; j_call: TRBJ1-2; d_call: .; cdr3_nt: TGCGCCAGCAGCTATGGGGCCTATGGCTACACCTTC; cdr3_aa: CASSYGAYGYTF
v_call: TRBV28; clone_size: few; j_call: TRBJ2-7; d_call: TRBD1; cdr3_nt: TGTGCCAGCAGTGGGGGGACAGGCCAGACCTCCTACGAGCAGTACTTC; cdr3_aa: CASSGGTGQTSYEQYF
v_call: TRBV30; clone_size: .; j_call: TRBJ1-5; d_call: .; cdr3_nt: TGTGCCTGGAGATATCCCAATCAGCCCCAGCATTTT; cdr3_aa: CAWRYPNQPQHF
v_call: TRBV5-4; clone_size: .; j_call: TRBJ2-3; d_call: TRBD1; cdr3_nt: TGTGCCAGCAGCAAATTCAAAACAGGGGGCGCAGATACGCAGTATTTT; cdr3_aa: CASSKFKTGGADTQYF
v_call: TRBV28; clone_size: few; j_call: TRBJ1-5; d_call: .; cdr3_nt: TGTGCCAGCAGTTTTAGTGGCAGGGGCGGTCAGCCCCAGCATTTT; cdr3_aa: CASSFSGRGGQPQHF
v_call: TRBV15; clone_size: few; j_call: TRBJ2-5; d_call: TRBD2; cdr3_nt: TGTGCCACCAGCAGAGCGGGAGGGTCGGAGACCCAGTACTTC; cdr3_aa: CATSRAGGSETQYF
v_call: TRBV7-2; clone_size: .; j_call: TRBJ2-7; d_call: .; cdr3_nt: TGTGCCAGCAGCCCCGGAACAGGGAGCGTGGGCTACGAGCAGTACTTC; cdr3_aa: CASSPGTGSVGYEQYF
v_call: TRBV9; clone_size: few; j_call: TRBJ1-5; d_call: .; cdr3_nt: TGTGCCAGCAGCGTAACAGCCGGCAGAGATCAGCCCCAGCATTTT; cdr3_aa: CASSVTAGRDQPQHF
v_call: TRBV7-9; clone_size: .; j_call: TRBJ2-1; d_call: .; cdr3_nt: TGTGCCAGCAGCCCCTACGGGCCAGCGAGGGAGTTCTTC; cdr3_aa: CASSPYGPAREFF
v_call: TRBV11-3; clone_size: few; j_call: TRBJ2-3; d_call: .; cdr3_nt: TGTGCCAGCAGCTCAACCGATGGCGATACGCAGTATTTT; cdr3_aa: CASSSTDGDTQYF
v_call: TRBV5-4; clone_size: .; j_call: TRBJ2-2; d_call: .; cdr3_nt: TGTGCCAGCCCAAAGACAGGGAACACCGGGGAGCTGTTTTTT; cdr3_aa: CASPKTGNTGELFF
v_call: TRBV6-5; clone_size: few; j_call: TRBJ1-2; d_call: TRBD1; cdr3_nt: TGTGCCAGCAGTCCCAAGGGTCCAGGGGGCTATGGCTACACCTTC; cdr3_aa: CASSPKGPGGYGYTF
v_call: TRBV18; clone_size: .; j_call: TRBJ2-3; d_call: TRBD2; cdr3_nt: TGTGCCAGCTCACCACTTCCCCCAACTAGCGGCCTCACAGATACGCAGTATTTT; cdr3_aa: CASSPLPPTSGLTDTQYF
v_call: TRBV11-3; clone_size: .; j_call: TRBJ2-1; d_call: TRBD1; cdr3_nt: TGTGCCAGCAGCCCTGGGACAGACCATGAGCAGTTCTTC; cdr3_aa: CASSPGTDHEQFF